These 27 T cell receptor beta chains were all obtained from the same sample, sequenced in a study of blood T cell repertoires in COVID-19. TCRdb's copy holds only in-frame clones and misses some; the assay was immunoSEQ multiplex PCR. Here the sample spans roughly 250,000 clones, around 90% being singletons. The sequenced sample consisted of peripheral blood. These receptors all come from a woman in her thirties with acute or convalescent COVID-19.

Remarks on this clone: The junction and the germline gene differ at one end; a read error may be behind it. The chain joins TRBV27 to TRBJ2-2, with a possible D match to TRBD2 (6 bases). Per the germline V gene, CDR1 is MNHEY and CDR2 is SMNVEV (reference sequence). The CDR3 has 12 residues. The CDR3 DNA reads TGTGCCAGCAGGCGCCACACCGGGGGGCTGTTTTTT. Its translation is CASRRHTGGLFF.

Points on this clone: This CDR3 is also generated by other DNA sequences in the sample. The chain couples TRBV11-2 to TRBJ2-7; unclear D gene. V was cut by 0 bases and J by 2 bases, with 11 bases left in between. The V gene's germline CDR1 is SGHAT and CDR2 FQNNGV. The CDR3 totals 15 residues. The CDR3 sequence is CASSLESRFPYEQYF. The CDR3 DNA follows: TGTGCCAGCAGCTTAGAATCGCGGTTCCCCTACGAGCAGTACTTC.

CDR3 sequence reads: CASSLDGGSSYNEQFF. CDR3 coding DNA: TGCGCCAGCAGCTTGGACGGCGGGAGCTCCTACAATGAGCAGTTCTTC. The chain has TRBV5-1 and TRBJ2-1; 7 bases align to TRBD2. Germline lookup yields CDR1 SGHRS and CDR2 YFSETQ. The CDR3 sequence is 16 residues long. V was clipped by 0 bases and J by 0 bases; unmatched bases: 3.

The chain links TRBV6-5 to TRBJ1-2, with D perhaps matching TRBD1 (6 bases). Trimming stripped 6 bases from V and 3 bases from J, with 17 bases between. CDR1 is MNHEY, CDR2 SVGAGI, per germline. This CDR3 has 15 residues. As DNA, the CDR3 is TGTGCCAGCAGCTCGGGACACTATATGGACTATGGCTACACCTTC. As protein: CASSSGHYMDYGYTF.

The chain recombines TRBV19 with TRBJ2-5; 16 nucleotides match TRBD2. Unmatched junction bases numbered 4, after V lost 5 bases and J lost 4 bases. Looked up from germline, CDR1 is LNHDA and CDR2 is SQIVND (reference sequence). The CDR3 runs to 16 residues. CDR3 in amino acids: CASSSGTSGRGETQYF. CDR3 nucleotides: TGTGCCAGTAGTTCCGGGACTAGCGGGAGGGGAGAGACCCAGTACTTC.

This rearrangement joins TRBV2 to TRBJ2-7; D might be TRBD2 (6 bases). Per the germline V gene, CDR1 is SNHLY and CDR2 is FYNNEI. Trimming took off 11 bases at V and 3 bases at J, with 11 bases between the two ends. This CDR3 comprises 11 residues. CDR3 sequence: CAGGYSYEQYF. The CDR3, as DNA: TGTGCCGGAGGGTATAGCTACGAGCAGTACTTC.

This chain connects TRBV25-1 to TRBJ2-7, with TRBD1 as a possible D gene (6 bases). This CDR3 comprises 16 residues. Germline CDR1 and CDR2: MGHDK and SYGVNS. V was clipped by 4 bases and J by 2 bases, with 18 bases between them. This CDR3 is CASSGTRQGTPYEQYF. For the CDR3, the DNA is TGTGCCAGCAGTGGGACCAGGCAGGGGACCCCCTACGAGCAGTACTTC.

This rearrangement joins TRBV6-2 or TRBV6-3 to TRBJ2-5, with 7 bases lining up with TRBD1. Trimming at V came to 4 bases and at J to 0 bases, leaving 14 bases not matched to a gene. There are 18 residues in the CDR3. Germline V gene sequence: CDR1 MNHEY, CDR2 SVGEGT. The DNA of the CDR3 is TGTGCCAGCAGTTCCGTCATCAGGACAGGCAGAGACCAAGAGACCCAGTACTTC. Its translation is CASSSVIRTGRDQETQYF.

This rearrangement joins TRBV6-5 to TRBJ2-5, with D hard to call. Germline V gene data show CDR1 as MNHEY and CDR2 as SVGAGI. V was cut by 2 bases and J by 2 bases, with 9 bases left in between. CDR3 size: 14 residues. CDR3 protein: CASSYGYRQETQYF. Here the CDR3 DNA reads TGTGCCAGCAGTTACGGGTACAGACAAGAGACCCAGTACTTC.

This chain connects TRBV29-1 to TRBJ2-1, with TRBD2 matching 9 bases. Looked up from germline, CDR1 is SQVTM and CDR2 is ANQGSEA. The trim removed 7 bases at V and 7 bases at J, leaving 8 bases unmatched. The CDR3 totals 13 residues. CDR3 DNA sequence: TGCAGCGCTAGCGGGGAAGTGGGGAATGAGCAGTTCTTC. Encoded protein: CSASGEVGNEQFF.

The chain combines TRBV4-1 with TRBJ1-1; D uncertain. The germline V and J ends were trimmed by 6 bases and 1 base, with 9 bases remaining between them. The CDR3 contains 13 residues. Germline V gene lookup returns CDR1 MGHRA and CDR2 YSYEKL. Here the CDR3 reads CASSQTRNTEAFF. The CDR3 DNA sequence: TGCGCCAGCAGTCAAACACGGAACACTGAAGCTTTCTTT.

The chain is built from TRBV12-3 or TRBV12-4 and TRBJ1-5; D unresolved. CDR3 size: 13 residues. Trimming left V 3 bases short and J 3 bases short, with 6 bases between. This CDR3 is CASSLRFNQPQHF. In DNA form, the CDR3 reads TGTGCCAGCAGTTTGAGGTTCAATCAGCCCCAGCATTTT.

The chain couples TRBV19 to TRBJ2-7, with 9 bases identical to TRBD2. Per the germline V gene, CDR1 is LNHDA and CDR2 is SQIVND (reference sequence). The V and J ends lost 7 bases and 7 bases, in that order; junction bases with no gene match: 14. The CDR3 length is 15 residues. The CDR3 loop is CASKDMAGGPDEQYF. CDR3 DNA: TGTGCCAGTAAAGACATGGCGGGAGGGCCTGATGAGCAGTACTTC.

This clone has a single count. This chain joins TRBV6-5 and TRBJ1-5; possibly TRBD1 for D (6 bases). CDR1 is MNHEY, CDR2 SVGAGI, per germline. With 2 bases removed from V and 2 bases from J, the gap between germline ends came to 10 bases. The CDR3 runs to 15 residues. The CDR3, as DNA: TGTGCCAGCAGTTACAGGGGGTTCGGCAATCAGCCCCAGCATTTT. This translates into CASSYRGFGNQPQHF.

The chain joins TRBV7-2 to TRBJ2-1, with 7 bases lining up with TRBD1. J lost 6 bases, V lost 5 bases, and 4 bases had no gene match. CDR3 length: 13 residues. CDR1 is SGHTA, CDR2 FQGNSA, per germline. Here the CDR3 DNA reads TGTGCCAGCAGCGTACAGGGGATCAATGAGCAGTTCTTC. Its protein product is CASSVQGINEQFF.

This clone was counted a single time. V gene TRBV30 combines with J gene TRBJ1-1, with TRBD1 identical over 8 bases. Germline CDR1 GTSNPN, CDR2 SVGIG (reference sequence). V was clipped by 3 bases and J by 6 bases; unmatched bases: 3. CDR3 length: 12 residues. The chain's CDR3 is CAWRTQGAEAFF. The DNA of the CDR3 is TGTGCCTGGAGAACACAGGGGGCTGAAGCTTTCTTT.

The rearrangement joins TRBV11-2 to TRBJ2-5; the D gene is possibly TRBD2 (5 bases). The CDR3 consists of 16 residues. Trimming removed 8 bases from V and 5 bases from J, with 24 bases in between. The V gene's germline CDR1 is SGHAT and CDR2 FQNNGV. The CDR3 reads CASVQRLAGGRETQYF. CDR3 DNA sequence: TGTGCCAGCGTACAGAGGCTAGCCGGCGGTAGGGAGACCCAGTACTTC. Variable domain in full (rest from reference TRBV11-2 and TRBJ2-5): EAGVAQSPRYKIIEKRQSVAFWCNPISGHATLYWYQQILGQGPKLLIQFQNNGVVDDSQLPKDRFSAERLKGVDSTLKIQPAKLEDSAVYLCASVQRLAGGRETQYFGPGTRLLVL.

This rearrangement joins TRBV19 to TRBJ2-1; 8 bases agree with TRBD2. V dropped 5 bases and J dropped 10; count of bases not matched to a gene: 7. The CDR3 runs 13 residues. Germline lookup yields CDR1 LNHDA and CDR2 SQIVND (reference sequence). CDR3 sequence (DNA): TGTGCCAGTAGTGCTATTAGCGGGAAGGAGCAGTTCTTC. Protein: CASSAISGKEQFF.

The V gene is TRBV13, the J gene TRBJ2-2, with D maybe TRBD1 (6 bases). V lost 2 bases, J lost 5 bases, and 6 bases lay in between. Germline CDR1 PRHDT, CDR2 FYEKMQ (reference sequence). The CDR3 has 13 residues. For the CDR3, the DNA is TGTGCCAGCAGCTTAAGGGGGACCGGGGAGCTGTTTTTT. This translates into CASSLRGTGELFF.

The genes are TRBV24-1 and TRBJ2-6; TRBD1 matches 9 bases. From germline, CDR1 is KGHDR and CDR2 SFDVKD. The length of the CDR3 is 17 residues. J lost 1 base, V lost 10 bases, and 10 bases had no gene match. CDR3 sequence (DNA): TGTGCCACATTACGGACAGGGGTATTGTCTGGGGCCAACGTCCTGACTTTC. Its translation is CATLRTGVLSGANVLTF.

The rearrangement joins TRBV7-8 to TRBJ1-3, with 8 bases fitting TRBD1. Germline V CDR1 and CDR2: SGHVS, FQNEAQ. This CDR3 contains 14 residues. V shed 5 bases and J 4 bases; nucleotides not matched to a gene: 4. The CDR3 nucleotides are TGTGCCAGCAGCCTCCGGGACAGGGGAAACACCATATATTTT. Translation gives CASSLRDRGNTIYF.

The chain joins TRBV7-2 to TRBJ2-2; D call uncertain. V was cut by 5 bases and J by 9 bases, with 7 bases left in between. In germline, CDR1 is SGHTA, CDR2 FQGNSA. This CDR3 contains 11 residues. The CDR3 reads CASSVLWELFF. The CDR3 DNA sequence: TGTGCCAGCAGCGTCCTCTGGGAGCTGTTTTTT.

The rearrangement joins TRBV5-4 to TRBJ2-3; TRBD2 aligns across 7 bases. This CDR3 has 15 amino acids. V lost 2 bases and J lost 3; bases outside the gene matches: 6. CDR1 is SGHNT, CDR2 YYREEE, per germline (reference sequence). CDR3 sequence reads: CASSLLSGITDTQYF. The CDR3 region has the DNA TGTGCCAGCAGCTTATTAAGCGGGATTACAGATACGCAGTATTTT.

The chain couples TRBV4-3 to TRBJ2-1; D is undetermined. V was trimmed by 3 bases and J by 10 bases, leaving 19 bases between them. The length of the CDR3 is 15 residues. Germline V gene lookup returns CDR1 LGHNA and CDR2 YSLEER. CDR3 sequence (DNA): TGCGCCAGCAGCCAGCACTCTCCGTCCAATCTCGAGCAGTTCTTC. Its protein product is CASSQHSPSNLEQFF.

The chain has TRBV3-1 (or the pseudogene TRBV3-2) and TRBJ2-5; D possibly corresponds to TRBD1 (5 bases). Trimming shortened V by 4 bases and J by 5 bases, and 14 bases separated the two germline ends. CDR1 and CDR2 from the germline V gene are LGHDT and YNNKEL (reference sequence). The CDR3 sequence is 14 residues long. The CDR3 DNA follows: TGTGCCAGCAGCCTGCCCCAGGGTCGGGAGACCCAGTACTTC. Translation gives CASSLPQGRETQYF.

The gene calls are TRBV18 and TRBJ2-2; D gene uncertain. The V gene lost 6 bases and the J gene lost 6 bases, with 11 bases spanning the gap. Germline V CDR1 and CDR2: KGHSH, LQKENI. This CDR3 has 13 residues. The DNA for the CDR3 is TGTGCCAGCTCCTTTGCTTCGGCCGGGGAGCTGTTTTTT. It is translated as CASSFASAGELFF.

V and J are TRBV5-6 and TRBJ2-5, with D unresolved. The V end was cut by 2 bases, the J end by 2 bases, with 4 bases between. Germline CDR1 is SGHDT and CDR2 is YYEEEE. CDR3 size: 12 residues. DNA of the CDR3: TGTGCCAGCAGCTTACAGCAAGAGACCCAGTACTTC. It translates to CASSLQQETQYF.